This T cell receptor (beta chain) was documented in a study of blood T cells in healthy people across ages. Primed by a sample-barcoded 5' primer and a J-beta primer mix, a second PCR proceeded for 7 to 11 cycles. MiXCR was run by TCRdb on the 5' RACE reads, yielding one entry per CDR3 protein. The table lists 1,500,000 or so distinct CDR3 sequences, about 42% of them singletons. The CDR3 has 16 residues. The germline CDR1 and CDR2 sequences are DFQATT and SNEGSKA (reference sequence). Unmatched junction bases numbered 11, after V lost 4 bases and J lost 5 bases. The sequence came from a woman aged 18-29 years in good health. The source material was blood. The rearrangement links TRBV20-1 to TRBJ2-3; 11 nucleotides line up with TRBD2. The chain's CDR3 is CSANSRLAGLGDTQYF. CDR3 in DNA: TGCAGTGCTAACTCCCGACTAGCGGGATTAGGAGATACGCAGTATTTT.